Following are 19 T cell receptor beta chains from one sample sequenced in a study of CD8+ T cells in alopecia areata. In each case, RNA was isolated and then reverse transcribed into cDNA as the sequencing template. Generated by immunoSEQ multiplex PCR, the TCRdb table keeps only in-frame clones and is missing some. The sample includes some 110,000 clones, none of them occurring once. The source material was lesional skin. Source of these receptors: a C3H/HeJ mouse with alopecia areata. Mice of this strain are of MHC haplotype H2-k.

This clone has only a few counts. Germline and genes here are mouse. The read falls 4 residues short of the CDR3 end, and the missing part is taken from the germline J gene. V is TRBV13-3 and J is TRBJ2-1; 9 bases are a match to TRBD1. The CDR3 runs 17 residues. Germline CDR1 is NNHDY and CDR2 is SYVADS. The V and J ends lost 1 base and 1 base, in that order; junction bases with no gene match: 6. The covered CDR3 bases are TGTGCCAGCAGTGATCCCCGACAGGGGGGGAACTATGCT. Translating gives CASSDPRQGGNYA. The whole CDR3 reads CASSDPRQGGNYAEQFF.

In this sample, this clone turned up a few times. Gene and germline names: mouse. Coverage ceases 4 residues before the CDR3 finishes, and the germline J gene fills in the end. The chain links TRBV17 to TRBJ2-7; D gene ambiguous. Germline V gives CDR1 MNHDT, CDR2 YYDKIL. This CDR3 has 13 amino acids. The CDR3 sequence: CASSRDQNYEQYF. CDR3 DNA (partial): TGTGCTAGCAGTAGAGATCAAAATTAT.

This clone has only a few counts. The protein given in TCRdb and the translation of the DNA differ at residue 15, and the sequence presented here derives from the DNA. Genes and germline come from the mouse. The covered CDR3 bases are TGCACCTGCAGTGCCTGGGACAGGGGTCTTTCCTATAATTCGCCC. This sequence encodes CTCSAWDRGLSYNSP. The full CDR3 reads CTCSAWDRGLSYNSPLYF. This chain joins TRBV1 and TRBJ1-6, with 10 bases that match TRBD1. The read finishes 3 residues shy of the CDR3 end, and the germline J gene is used to complete it. TRBJ1-6 is flagged as an ORF with uncertain function. This CDR3 is 18 amino acids long. Per the germline V gene, CDR1 is NSQYPW and CDR2 is LRSPGD (reference sequence). V lost 3 bases and J lost 0; bases outside the gene matches: 5.

In the case of this clone: Gene labels here are mouse ones. Read sequence stops 4 residues before the CDR3 end, and the germline J gene provides the missing end. This chain connects TRBV13-3 to TRBJ2-4; 8 bases are a match to TRBD1. The CDR3 has 13 residues. Per germline, CDR1 NNHDY and CDR2 SYVADS. The CDR3 DNA, read in part, is TGTGCCAGCAGCCCCAGGGGGCGAAAC. This translates into CASSPRGRN. The whole CDR3 sequence reads CASSPRGRNTLYF.

About this clone itself: Gene names follow the mouse nomenclature. The read comes to an end 4 residues before the CDR3 does, leaving the germline J gene to fill in the end. The rearrangement uses TRBV13-2 and TRBJ2-4; D gene uncertain. CDR3 size: 13 residues. Germline CDR1 is NNHNN and CDR2 is SYGAGS (reference sequence). The CDR3 region is CASGDADKNTLYF. The DNA read from the CDR3 is TGTGCCAGCGGTGATGCAGACAAAAAC.

This clone was observed at least ten times. Mouse names are used for the genes. The CDR3 reads CASSTTGSQDTQYF. Partial CDR3 DNA: TGTGCCAGCAGTACAACTGGGAGCCAAGAC. V usage is TRBV13-3 and J usage is TRBJ2-5, with a tentative D call TRBD2 (6 bases). The read ends 4 residues before the CDR3 terminus; that terminus is restored from the germline J gene. This CDR3 comprises 14 residues. V was pared by 4 bases and J by 2 bases, with 11 bases between. Germline CDR1 reads NNHDY; CDR2 reads SYVADS.

This clone was found a few times. Gene and germline names: mouse. The read ends 4 residues before the CDR3 terminus; that terminus is restored from the germline J gene. The rearrangement joins TRBV19 to TRBJ2-2; 7 nucleotides line up with TRBD1. Germline V gives CDR1 FNHDT, CDR2 SITEND (reference sequence). CDR3 length: 14 amino acids. Trimming at V came to 5 bases and at J to 3 bases, leaving 4 bases not matched to a gene. CDR3 bases read: TGTGCCAGCAGCCCCGGGACAGACACCGGG. Protein product: CASSPGTDTG. The CDR3 reads in full as CASSPGTDTGQLYF.

This clone was recorded at least ten times. The germline and genes are mouse ones. The observed sequence ends 4 residues before the CDR3 terminus, with the missing tail filled in from the germline J gene. This sequence joins TRBV13-1 and TRBJ2-3, with D possibly being TRBD1 (6 bases). The CDR3 is 16 residues long. Germline V gives CDR1 NSHNY, CDR2 SYGAGN. Deletions cut 3 bases from V and 3 bases from J, with 17 bases between. The DNA read from the CDR3 is TGTGCCAGCAGTGGAAGACTGAGGGGGAGGGCAGAA. Protein product: CASSGRLRGRAE. In full, the CDR3 reads CASSGRLRGRAETLYF.

This clone was counted between two and nine times. The genes and germline here are from mouse. The read terminates 4 residues before the CDR3 end, so the remaining end is supplied by the germline J gene. The V call is TRBV13-1, the J call TRBJ2-7; 11 nucleotides align to TRBD1. Germline V gene lookup returns CDR1 NSHNY and CDR2 SYGAGN. This CDR3 contains 14 residues. The CDR3 here is CASTPGQGVYEQYF. The DNA read from the CDR3 is TGTGCCAGCACCCCGGGACAGGGGGTTTAT.

This clone was detected many times. Germline and genes here are mouse. The DNA ends 4 residues before the CDR3 does, and the rest of the CDR3 is filled in from the germline J gene. V gene TRBV13-3 combines with J gene TRBJ2-7, with TRBD1 matching over 10 bases. The CDR3 sequence is 17 residues long. With 3 bases clipped from V and 0 bases from J, the junction kept 9 bases outside the gene matches. Per the germline V gene, CDR1 is NNHDY and CDR2 is SYVADS. The DNA read from the CDR3 is TGTGCCAGCAGTGGGACAGGGGGAGGGGGGGCCTCCTAT. Its protein is CASSGTGGGGASY. The complete CDR3 sequence is CASSGTGGGGASYEQYF.

Turning to this clone: The listed genes are named as in mouse. Incomplete CDR3 DNA: TGCACCTGCAGTGCAGATCGGGACAGGGGTGCAGAA. Translated: CTCSADRDRGAE. The CDR3 reads in full as CTCSADRDRGAETLYF. The rearrangement joins TRBV1 to TRBJ2-3; 9 nucleotides align to TRBD1. The read ends 4 residues before the CDR3 terminus; that terminus is restored from the germline J gene. V shed 0 bases and J 1 base; nucleotides not matched to a gene: 2. The CDR3 is 16 residues long. Germline V gene sequence: CDR1 NSQYPW, CDR2 LRSPGD (reference sequence).

In the case of this clone: All gene names here are mouse names. The CDR3 extends 4 residues past the end of the read, so its final part is completed from the germline J gene. The genes are TRBV13-3 and TRBJ2-7; 9 bases are shared with TRBD2. The CDR3 is 15 residues long. The V gene's germline CDR1 is NNHDY and CDR2 SYVADS. The part of the CDR3 DNA that was read is TGTGCCAGCAGTGAACGGGACTGGGAGGCTTAT. Protein: CASSERDWEAY. The whole CDR3 region reads CASSERDWEAYEQYF.

This clone showed up just a few times. The gene names here belong to mouse. The CDR3 end is not reached by the read, which stops 4 residues before it; the germline J gene fills it in. The rearrangement uses TRBV13-3 and TRBJ2-5, with D perhaps TRBD1 (7 bases). Germline V gene sequence: CDR1 NNHDY, CDR2 SYVADS. The CDR3 totals 15 residues. The V end was cut by 0 bases, the J end by 1 base, with 9 bases between. The part of the CDR3 DNA that was read is TGTGCCAGCAGTGATGAGGGGGCGCACCAAGAC. It specifies CASSDEGAHQD. The complete CDR3 protein is CASSDEGAHQDTQYF. The whole variable domain, remainder taken from reference TRBV13-3 and TRBJ2-5, is EAAVTQSPRSKVAVTGGKVTLSCHQTNNHDYMYWYRQDTGHGLRLIHYSYVADSTEKGDIPDGYKASRPSQENFSLILELASLSQTAVYFCASSDEGAHQDTQYFGPGTRLLVL.

This clone was picked up a small number of times. Each gene name is a mouse one. The read halts 4 residues ahead of the CDR3 end, with the missing end drawn from the germline J gene. The rearrangement uses TRBV19 and TRBJ2-1, with unresolved D. This CDR3 is built from 15 residues. Germline-derived CDR1 and CDR2 are FNHDT and SITEND (reference sequence). The V gene lost 0 bases and the J gene lost 1 base, with 8 bases spanning the gap. CDR3 DNA, as far as it was read: TGTGCCAGCAGTATAGCTCTGGCGAACTATGCT. This encodes CASSIALANYA. The entire CDR3 reads CASSIALANYAEQFF.

The table lists this clone with a few counts. All gene names here are mouse names. The DNA ends 4 residues before the CDR3 does, and the rest of the CDR3 is filled in from the germline J gene. The chain joins TRBV13-3 to TRBJ2-1; possibly TRBD2 for D (6 bases). This CDR3 is 15 amino acids long. V lost 6 bases and J 0 bases, leaving 13 bases between the germline ends. Per the germline V gene, CDR1 is NNHDY and CDR2 is SYVADS. CDR3: CASITGSGNYAEQFF. The CDR3 DNA, read in part, is TGTGCCAGCATCACTGGGAGTGGTAACTATGCT.

This clone was picked up a small number of times. Gene names and germline refer to mouse. The read ends 4 residues early relative to the CDR3; the germline J gene fills the gap. The chain has TRBV1 and TRBJ2-4, with 13 nucleotides matching TRBD2. The CDR3 is 16 amino acids. The V gene's germline CDR1 is NSQYPW and CDR2 LRSPGD (reference sequence). Partial CDR3 DNA: TGCACCTGCAGTGAGGGACTGGGGGGGGTCAAAAAC. Its translation: CTCSEGLGGVKN. The entire CDR3 sequence reads CTCSEGLGGVKNTLYF.

The sample holds a few counts of this clone. Gene labels here are mouse ones. The observed sequence ends 4 residues before the CDR3 terminus, with the missing tail filled in from the germline J gene. The chain employs TRBV17 and TRBJ2-5, with a weak D call TRBD1 (6 bases). V lost 2 bases, J lost 3 bases, and 15 bases lay in between. CDR1 and CDR2 (germline): MNHDT, YYDKIL. The CDR3 totals 16 residues. CDR3 sequence: CASSRTPGTPQDTQYF. CDR3 bases read: TGTGCTAGCAGTAGAACCCCGGGGACACCTCAAGAC.

Concerning this clone itself: Gene names are mouse gene names. The read gets to within 4 residues of the CDR3 end, and the germline J gene fills in the rest. V is TRBV17 and J is TRBJ1-4; 11 bases are shared with TRBD1. V lost 1 base, J lost 4 bases, and 2 bases stayed unmatched. The CDR3 extends over 16 amino acids. Germline assignment: CDR1 MNHDT and CDR2 YYDKIL. The DNA read from the CDR3 is TGTGCTAGCAGTAGAGCCGGGACAGGGGGCAACGAA. Its translation: CASSRAGTGGNE. In full, the CDR3 reads CASSRAGTGGNERLFF.

This clone came up a few times. Germline and genes: mouse. The CDR3 end falls 4 residues outside the read, so it is completed with the germline J gene. This chain uses TRBV19 with TRBJ1-2; D remains unclear. Germline CDR1 and CDR2: FNHDT and SITEND (reference sequence). Trimming removed 0 bases at V and 0 bases at J, with 9 bases between. This CDR3 is 15 amino acids long. The CDR3 sequence is CASSIAHNANSDYTF. Incomplete CDR3 DNA: TGTGCCAGCAGTATAGCTCACAATGCAAACTCC.